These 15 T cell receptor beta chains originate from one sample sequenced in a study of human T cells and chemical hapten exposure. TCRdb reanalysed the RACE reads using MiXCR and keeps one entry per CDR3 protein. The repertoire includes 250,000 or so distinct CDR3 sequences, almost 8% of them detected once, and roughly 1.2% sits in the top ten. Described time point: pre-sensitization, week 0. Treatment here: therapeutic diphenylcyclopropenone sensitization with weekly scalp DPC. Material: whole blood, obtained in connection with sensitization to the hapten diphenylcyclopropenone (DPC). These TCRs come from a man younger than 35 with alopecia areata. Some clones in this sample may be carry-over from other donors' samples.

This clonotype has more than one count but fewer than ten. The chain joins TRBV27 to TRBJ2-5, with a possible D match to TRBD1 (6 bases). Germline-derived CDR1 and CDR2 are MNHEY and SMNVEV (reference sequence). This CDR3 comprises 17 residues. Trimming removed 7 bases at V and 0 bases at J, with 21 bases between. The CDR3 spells CASTLPLDRWYQETQYF. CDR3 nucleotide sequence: TGTGCCAGCACCCTTCCCTTGGACAGATGGTACCAAGAGACCCAGTACTTC.

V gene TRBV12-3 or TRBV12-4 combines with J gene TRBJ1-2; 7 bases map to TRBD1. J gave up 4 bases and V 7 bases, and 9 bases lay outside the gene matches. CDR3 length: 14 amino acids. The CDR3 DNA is TGTGCCAGCAACAAACAGGGGAGAGTCTATGGCTACACCTTC. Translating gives CASNKQGRVYGYTF.

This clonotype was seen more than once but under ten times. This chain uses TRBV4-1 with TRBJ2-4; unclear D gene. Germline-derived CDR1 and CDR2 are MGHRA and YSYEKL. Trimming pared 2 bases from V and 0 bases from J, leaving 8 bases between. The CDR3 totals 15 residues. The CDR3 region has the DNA TGCGCCAGCAGCCAAATGGGCCTAGCCAAAAACATTCAGTACTTC. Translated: CASSQMGLAKNIQYF.

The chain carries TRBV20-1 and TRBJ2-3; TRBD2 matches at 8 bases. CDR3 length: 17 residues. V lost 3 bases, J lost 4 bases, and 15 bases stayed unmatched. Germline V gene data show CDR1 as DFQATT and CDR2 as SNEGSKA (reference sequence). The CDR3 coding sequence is TGCAGTGCTAGTGGGTTTGGGGGTAGCGGGGTTGCAGATACGCAGTATTTT. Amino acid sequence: CSASGFGGSGVADTQYF.

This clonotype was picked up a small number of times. CDR3 sequence reads: CASSTASRAFF. CDR3 DNA: TGTGCCAGCAGCACAGCTAGCCGAGCTTTCTTT. The V and J genes are TRBV7-8 and TRBJ1-1; D gene uncertain. Germline V gene data show CDR1 as SGHVS and CDR2 as FQNEAQ. V lost 5 bases, J lost 10 bases, and 11 bases lay in between. The length of the CDR3 is 11 residues.

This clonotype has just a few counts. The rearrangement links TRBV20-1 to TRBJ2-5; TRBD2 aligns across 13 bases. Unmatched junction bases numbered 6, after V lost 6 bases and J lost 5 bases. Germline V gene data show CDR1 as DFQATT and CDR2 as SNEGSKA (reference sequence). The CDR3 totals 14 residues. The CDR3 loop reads CSATTSGGPETQYF. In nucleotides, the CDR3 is TGCAGTGCAACGACTAGCGGGGGGCCGGAGACCCAGTACTTC.

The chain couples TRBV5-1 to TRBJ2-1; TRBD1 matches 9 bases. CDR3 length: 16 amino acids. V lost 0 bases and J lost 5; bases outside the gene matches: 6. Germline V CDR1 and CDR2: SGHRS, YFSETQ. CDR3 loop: CASSLGRDRVDNEQFF. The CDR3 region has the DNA TGCGCCAGCAGCTTGGGGCGGGACAGGGTCGACAATGAGCAGTTCTTC.

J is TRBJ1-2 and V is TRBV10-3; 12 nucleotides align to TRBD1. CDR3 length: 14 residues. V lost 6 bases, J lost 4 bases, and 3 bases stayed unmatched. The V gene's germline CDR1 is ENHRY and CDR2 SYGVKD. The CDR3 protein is CAIRGTGGVYGYTF. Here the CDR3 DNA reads TGTGCCATCAGGGGGACAGGGGGCGTCTATGGCTACACCTTC.

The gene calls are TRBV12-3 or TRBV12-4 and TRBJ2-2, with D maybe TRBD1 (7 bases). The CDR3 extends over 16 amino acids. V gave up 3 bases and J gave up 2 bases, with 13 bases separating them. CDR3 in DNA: TGTGCCAGCAGTTTCGAGCAGGGGGGAAACACCGGGGAGCTGTTTTTT. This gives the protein CASSFEQGGNTGELFF.

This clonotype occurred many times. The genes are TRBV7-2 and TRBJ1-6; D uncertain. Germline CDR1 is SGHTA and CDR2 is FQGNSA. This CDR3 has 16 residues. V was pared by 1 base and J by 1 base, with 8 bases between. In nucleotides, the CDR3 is TGTGCCAGCAGCTTAGTGTCGGGTTCCTATAATTCACCCCTCCACTTT. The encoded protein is CASSLVSGSYNSPLHF. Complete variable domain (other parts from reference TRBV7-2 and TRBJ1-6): GAGVSQSPSNKVTEKGKDVELRCDPISGHTALYWYRQSLGQGLEFLIYFQGNSAPDKSGLPSDRFSAERTGGSVSTLTIQRTQQEDSAVYLCASSLVSGSYNSPLHFGNGTRLTVT.

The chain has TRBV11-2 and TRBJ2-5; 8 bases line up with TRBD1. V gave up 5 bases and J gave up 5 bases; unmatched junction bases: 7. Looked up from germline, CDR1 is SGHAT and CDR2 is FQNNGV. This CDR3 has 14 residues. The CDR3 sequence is CASSPTGGSETQYF. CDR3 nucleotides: TGTGCCAGCAGCCCCACAGGGGGGTCTGAGACCCAGTACTTC.

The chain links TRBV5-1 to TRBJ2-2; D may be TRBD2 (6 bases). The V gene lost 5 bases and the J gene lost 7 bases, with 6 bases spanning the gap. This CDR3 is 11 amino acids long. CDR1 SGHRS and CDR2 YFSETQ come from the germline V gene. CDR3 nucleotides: TGCGCCAGCAGGACTAGCGGGGAGCTGTTTTTT. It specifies CASRTSGELFF.

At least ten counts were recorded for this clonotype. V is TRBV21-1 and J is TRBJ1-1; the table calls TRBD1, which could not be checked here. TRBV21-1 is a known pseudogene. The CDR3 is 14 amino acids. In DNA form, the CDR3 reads TGTGCCAGCAGCAAGGGACAGGGAGGGACTGAAGCTTTCTTT. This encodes CASSKGQGGTEAFF.

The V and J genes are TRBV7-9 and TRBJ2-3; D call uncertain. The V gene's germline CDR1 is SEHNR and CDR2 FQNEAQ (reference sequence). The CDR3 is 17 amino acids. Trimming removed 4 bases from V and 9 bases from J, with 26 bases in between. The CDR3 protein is CASSSLAGSTAALTQYF. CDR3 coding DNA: TGTGCCAGCAGCTCCTTGGCAGGCTCAACCGCTGCCCTAACGCAGTATTTT.

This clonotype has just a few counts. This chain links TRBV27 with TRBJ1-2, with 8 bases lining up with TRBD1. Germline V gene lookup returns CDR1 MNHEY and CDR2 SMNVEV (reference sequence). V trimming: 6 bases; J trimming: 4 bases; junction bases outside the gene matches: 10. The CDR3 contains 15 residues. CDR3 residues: CASRSAGTGIYGYTF. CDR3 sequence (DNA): TGTGCCAGCAGATCTGCCGGGACAGGTATCTATGGCTACACCTTC.